This TCR beta chain was captured in a study of T-cell reconstitution after alpha-beta-depleted transplantation in children. J was trimmed by 7 bases and V by 7 bases; bases with no gene match: 15. This CDR3 is built from 15 residues. Germline lookup yields CDR1 SQVTM and CDR2 ANQGSEA. The TCRbeta library incorporated unique molecular identifiers. TCRdb used MiXCR to reprocess the PCR reads, holding one entry per CDR3 protein. Among about 200,000 distinct CDR3 sequences listed, approximately 8.4% were seen once. This clonotype was picked up many times. The sequence came from a male patient between 2 and 9 years old who had a stem cell transplant for acute myeloid leukemia, so the T cells may come from the graft donor. The chain is built from TRBV29-1 and TRBJ2-1; 8 bases agree with TRBD2. This sample comprised PBMCs, mostly from graft donor cells, obtained 360 days after TCRalphabeta/CD19-depleted stem cell transplant. CDR3 loop: CSAPWGLAGNNEQFF. CDR3 nucleotide sequence: TGCAGCGCTCCTTGGGGGCTAGCGGGTAATAATGAGCAGTTCTTC.